A few counts support the clone carrying this T cell receptor (beta chain). Its antigen remains unidentified. The sample belongs to a study of T-cell reconstitution after alpha-beta-depleted transplantation in children. Trimming stripped 6 bases from V and 7 bases from J, with 15 bases between. The CDR3 totals 14 residues. Germline CDR1 reads MNHNS; CDR2 reads SASEGT. The authors prepared the TCRbeta library with unique molecular identifiers. TCRdb reprocessed the PCR reads via MiXCR and lists one record per CDR3 protein. This sample has nearly 350,000 distinct CDR3 sequences, with about 16% found just once. Findings and limits, study-wide: Surviving recipient cells, namely T cells and thymic progenitors, were the source of high day-60 TCRbeta diversity in some patients. Among T cells one year after transplant, newly produced cells accounted for most counts and diversity. At around two months after transplant, the alpha-beta T cells were reportedly derived from several hundred expanded clones that came from non-depleted graft cells.

The sample consisted of PBMCs, mostly from graft donor cells, taken 360 days after TCRalphabeta/CD19-depleted stem cell transplant. This clonotype was sampled from a male patient aged 2-10 years who had a stem cell transplant for acute lymphoblastic leukemia, so the T cells may come from the graft donor. The rearrangement uses TRBV6-1 and TRBJ1-4; D possibly corresponds to TRBD1 (5 bases). The CDR3 is CASRQRVTGEKLFF. The CDR3 DNA reads TGTGCCAGCAGACAAAGGGTTACAGGTGAAAAACTGTTTTTT.